These 6 T cell receptor beta chains were all obtained from the same sample, sequenced in a study of CD8+ T cells in alopecia areata. As the sequencing template, cDNA was produced by extracting RNA and reverse transcribing it. The table came from immunoSEQ multiplex PCR; TCRdb's copy has only in-frame clones and leaves some out. The data show some 56,000 clones, roughly 96% seen once. This material consisted of CD8+ T cells sorted from blood, taken at week 0. The receptors were sampled from a human donor with alopecia areata.

This clone was picked up one time. The chain uses TRBV19 and TRBJ2-7; TRBD1 agrees at 7 bases. The germline gives CDR1 LNHDA, CDR2 SQIVND (reference sequence). The V gene end was trimmed by 5 bases and the J gene end by 3 bases; junction bases not matched to a gene: 10. CDR3 length: 15 amino acids. This CDR3 reads CASSAQVAGGYEQYF. The CDR3 DNA is TGTGCCAGTAGTGCCCAGGTGGCAGGGGGCTACGAGCAGTACTTC.

J is TRBJ1-1 and V is TRBV6-5; D gene ambiguous. Germline CDR1 MNHEY, CDR2 SVGAGI. V lost 6 bases, J lost 1 base, and 6 bases lay in between. CDR3 length: 12 amino acids. CDR3 loop: CASRGWNTEAFF. The CDR3 region has the DNA TGTGCCAGCAGGGGGTGGAACACTGAAGCTTTCTTT.

This sequence joins TRBV7-8 and TRBJ2-1; TRBD1 is a possible D gene (5 bases). The CDR3 covers 14 residues. Germline CDR1 is SGHVS and CDR2 is FQNEAQ. V was clipped by 1 base and J by 3 bases, with 7 bases between them. CDR3 amino acids: CASSLGTNYNEQFF. CDR3 nucleotides: TGTGCCAGCAGCTTAGGGACAAACTACAATGAGCAGTTCTTC.

This rearrangement joins TRBV7-2 to TRBJ2-1, with 9 bases that match TRBD2. The CDR3 totals 14 residues. The V segment lost 5 bases and the J segment 7 bases; nucleotides outside the gene matches: 6. Germline CDR1 and CDR2: SGHTA and FQGNSA. In DNA, the CDR3 is TGTGCCAGCAGCCCCCTGGGACTAGCAAATGAGCAGTTCTTC. It codes for CASSPLGLANEQFF. The complete variable domain, with remaining parts taken from reference TRBV7-2 and TRBJ2-1, reads GAGVSQSPSNKVTEKGKDVELRCDPISGHTALYWYRQSLGQGLEFLIYFQGNSAPDKSGLPSDRFSAERTGGSVSTLTIQRTQQEDSAVYLCASSPLGLANEQFFGPGTRLTVL.

This clone appeared once. The J gene is TRBJ2-5, the V gene TRBV4-3; D could derive from TRBD1 or TRBD2 (6 bases each). The J call could be wrong; TRBJ2-7 is a better fit for the DNA end. CDR3 length equals 16 residues. The V gene's germline CDR1 is LGHNA and CDR2 YSLEER. The CDR3 loop is CASSQGFSRGAYEQYF. CDR3 in DNA: TGCGCCAGCAGCCAAGGTTTTTCGAGGGGGGCCTACGAGCAGTACTTC.

This chain joins TRBV19 and TRBJ2-3; 7 bases fit TRBD1. Germline-derived CDR1 and CDR2 are LNHDA and SQIVND (reference sequence). Trimming at V came to 7 bases and at J to 0 bases, leaving 7 bases not matched to a gene. The CDR3 is made up of 15 amino acids. The chain's CDR3 is CASTPGTASTDTQYF. Here the CDR3 DNA reads TGTGCCAGTACCCCTGGGACAGCTAGCACAGATACGCAGTATTTT.